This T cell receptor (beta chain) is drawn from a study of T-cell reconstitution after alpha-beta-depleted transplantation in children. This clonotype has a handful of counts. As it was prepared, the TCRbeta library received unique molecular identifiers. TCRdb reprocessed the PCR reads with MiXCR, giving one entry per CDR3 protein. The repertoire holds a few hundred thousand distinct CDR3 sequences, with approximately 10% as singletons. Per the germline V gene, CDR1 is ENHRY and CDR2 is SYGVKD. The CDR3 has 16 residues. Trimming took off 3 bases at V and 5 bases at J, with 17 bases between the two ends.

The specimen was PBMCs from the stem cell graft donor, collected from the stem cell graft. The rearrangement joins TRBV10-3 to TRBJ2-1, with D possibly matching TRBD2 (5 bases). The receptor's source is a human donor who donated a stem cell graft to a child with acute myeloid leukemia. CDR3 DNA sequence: TGTGCCATCAGTGACTCTCTAGCAGTGGTCCACAATGAGCAGTTCTTC. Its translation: CAISDSLAVVHNEQFF.